This T cell receptor (beta chain) was observed in a study of neurological immune-mediated disorders. Overall study findings and caveats: TCR clonal expansion peaked in HTLV-1-associated myelopathy patients and was lowest in multiple sclerosis patients.

This clonotype was observed at least ten times. Its antigen is currently unknown. Trimming stripped 4 bases from V and 7 bases from J, with 16 bases between. This CDR3 comprises 15 residues. Germline CDR1 and CDR2: MNHNS and SASEGT. By 5'RACE with 10-nucleotide random UMIs, the cDNA was made. Using its own MiXCR run on the 5' RACE reads, TCRdb lists one record per CDR3 protein. The table has 15,000 to 20,000 distinct CDR3 sequences, about 10% seen once. This sequence was found in a woman aged 50 to 65 in good health. The genes are TRBV6-1 and TRBJ2-2; D possibly corresponds to TRBD1 (5 bases). The sequenced sample was CD8+ T cells from blood. The CDR3 DNA follows: TGTGCCAGCAGTGCCTCAGGGTCGGGCGGCGGGGAGCTGTTTTTT. The encoded protein is CASSASGSGGGELFF.